Sequencing of this TCR beta chain was carried out in a study of blood T cell repertoires in COVID-19. In the authors' workflow: Reference gene primers were amplified, and this amplification served to estimate nucleated cell counts. TCRdb's copy holds only in-frame clones and misses some; the assay was immunoSEQ multiplex PCR. The DNA gave D and trimming, while V, J and clone size come from that table. The sample has roughly 310,000 clones; roughly 88% are singletons. Trimming removed 5 bases from V and 4 bases from J, with 11 bases in between. Germline-derived CDR1 and CDR2 are LNHDA and SQIVND (reference sequence). The CDR3 is made up of 13 amino acids.

The receptor was derived from a woman aged 45-59 years with active or convalescent COVID-19. The rearrangement joins TRBV19 to TRBJ1-1; D uncertain. Sequencing used peripheral blood. CDR3 DNA sequence: TGTGCCAGTAGTTTGTTACGGTCCACTGAAGCTTTCTTT. It translates to CASSLLRSTEAFF.